This T cell receptor beta chain was recorded in a study of OX40 agonist ivuxolimab in advanced cancers. Trimming took 0 bases from V and 6 from J, leaving 10 bases between them. CDR1 and CDR2 from the germline V gene are SGDLS and YYNGEE. This CDR3 spans 13 amino acids. The repertoire was sequenced with immunoSEQ multiplex PCR; TCRdb's copy has only in-frame clones and lacks some. The repertoire holds fewer than 65,000 clones, with approximately 86% as singletons. The J gene is TRBJ2-7, the V gene TRBV9; TRBD1 might be the D (5 bases). The receptor's source is an adult with an advanced solid tumor such as melanoma, head and neck, liver or kidney cancer. Sample: CD4+ or CD8+ T cells sorted from blood, taken in a trial of the OX40 agonist ivuxolimab. The CDR3 coding sequence is TGTGCCAGCAGCGTAGCTCAGGGTGGCGAGCAGTACTTC. Its translation is CASSVAQGGEQYF.